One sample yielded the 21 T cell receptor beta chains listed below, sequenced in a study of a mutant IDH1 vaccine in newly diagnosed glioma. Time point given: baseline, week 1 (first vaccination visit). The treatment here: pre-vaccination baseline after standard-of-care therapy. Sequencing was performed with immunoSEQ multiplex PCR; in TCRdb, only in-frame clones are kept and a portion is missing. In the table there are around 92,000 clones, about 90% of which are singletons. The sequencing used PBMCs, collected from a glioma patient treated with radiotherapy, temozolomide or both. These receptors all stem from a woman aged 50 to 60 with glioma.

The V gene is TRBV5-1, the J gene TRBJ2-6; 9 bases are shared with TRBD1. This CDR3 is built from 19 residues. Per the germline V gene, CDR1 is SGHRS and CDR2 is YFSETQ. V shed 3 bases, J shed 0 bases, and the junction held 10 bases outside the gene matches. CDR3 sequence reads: CASSSFPGTGYSGANVLTF. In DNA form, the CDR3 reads TGCGCCAGCAGCTCCTTCCCCGGGACAGGGTACTCTGGGGCCAACGTCCTGACTTTC. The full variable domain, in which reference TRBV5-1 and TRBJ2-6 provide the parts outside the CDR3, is KAGVTQTPRYLIKTRGQQVTLSCSPISGHRSVSWYQQTPGQGLQFLFEYFSETQRNKGNFPGRFSGRQFSNSRSEMNVSTLELGDSALYLCASSSFPGTGYSGANVLTFGAGSRLTVL.

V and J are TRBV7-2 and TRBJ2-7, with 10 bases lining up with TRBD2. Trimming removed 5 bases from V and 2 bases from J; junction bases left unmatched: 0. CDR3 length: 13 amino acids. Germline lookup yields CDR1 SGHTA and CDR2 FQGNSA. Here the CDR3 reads CASSGTSAYEQYF. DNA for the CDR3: TGTGCCAGCAGCGGGACTAGCGCCTACGAGCAGTACTTC.

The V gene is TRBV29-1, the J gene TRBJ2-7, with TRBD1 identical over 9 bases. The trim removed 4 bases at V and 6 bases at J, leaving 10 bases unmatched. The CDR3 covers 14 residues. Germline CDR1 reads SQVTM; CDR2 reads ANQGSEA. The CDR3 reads CSVVTDRGVGEQYF. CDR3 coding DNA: TGCAGCGTTGTAACGGACAGGGGTGTCGGCGAGCAGTACTTC.

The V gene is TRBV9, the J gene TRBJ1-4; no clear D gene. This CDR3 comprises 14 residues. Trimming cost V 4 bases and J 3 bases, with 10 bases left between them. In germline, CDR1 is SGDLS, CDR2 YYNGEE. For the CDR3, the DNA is TGTGCCAGCAGCCCGGGGTATCCTAATGAAAAACTGTTTTTT. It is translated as CASSPGYPNEKLFF.

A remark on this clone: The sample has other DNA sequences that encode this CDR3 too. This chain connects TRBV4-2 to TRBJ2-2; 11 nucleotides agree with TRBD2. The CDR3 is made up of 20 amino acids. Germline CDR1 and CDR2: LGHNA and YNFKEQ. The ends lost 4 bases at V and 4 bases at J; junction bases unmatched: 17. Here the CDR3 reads CASSPGGLAVGRGLTGELFF. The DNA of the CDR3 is TGTGCCAGCAGCCCAGGGGGACTAGCGGTCGGAAGGGGGCTCACCGGGGAGCTGTTTTTT.

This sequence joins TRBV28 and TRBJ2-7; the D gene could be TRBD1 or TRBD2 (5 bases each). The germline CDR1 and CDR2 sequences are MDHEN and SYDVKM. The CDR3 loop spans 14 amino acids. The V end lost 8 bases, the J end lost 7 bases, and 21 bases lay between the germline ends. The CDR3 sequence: CASRPGTNSREQYF. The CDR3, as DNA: TGTGCCAGCCGACCCGGGACCAATTCCCGGGAGCAGTACTTC.

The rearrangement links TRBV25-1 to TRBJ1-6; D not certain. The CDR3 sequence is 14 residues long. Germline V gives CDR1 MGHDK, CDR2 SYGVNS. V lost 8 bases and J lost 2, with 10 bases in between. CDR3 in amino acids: CASSMGTYNSPLHF. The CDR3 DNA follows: TGTGCCAGCTCGATGGGGACCTATAATTCACCCCTCCACTTT.

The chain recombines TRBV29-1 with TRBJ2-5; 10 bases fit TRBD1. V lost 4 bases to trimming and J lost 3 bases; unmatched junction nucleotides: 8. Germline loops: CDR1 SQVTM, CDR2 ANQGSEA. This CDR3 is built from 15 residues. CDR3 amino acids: CSVGGGQGMEETQYF. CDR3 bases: TGCAGCGTTGGGGGGGGACAGGGGATGGAAGAGACCCAGTACTTC.

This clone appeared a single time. The CDR3 DNA follows: TGTGCCAGCAGCGAGTCCAGCTCCTACGAGCAGTACTTC. Translated: CASSESSSYEQYF. This rearrangement joins TRBV9 to TRBJ2-7; D unclear. The V and J ends lost 3 bases and 0 bases respectively, with 7 bases between them. CDR3 length: 13 amino acids. Looked up from germline, CDR1 is SGDLS and CDR2 is YYNGEE.

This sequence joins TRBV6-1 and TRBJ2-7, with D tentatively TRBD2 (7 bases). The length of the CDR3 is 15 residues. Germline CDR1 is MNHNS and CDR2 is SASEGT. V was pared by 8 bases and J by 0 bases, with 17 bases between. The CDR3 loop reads CASCWGGRSSYEQYF. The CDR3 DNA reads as TGTGCCAGCTGCTGGGGGGGGCGTAGCTCCTACGAGCAGTACTTC.

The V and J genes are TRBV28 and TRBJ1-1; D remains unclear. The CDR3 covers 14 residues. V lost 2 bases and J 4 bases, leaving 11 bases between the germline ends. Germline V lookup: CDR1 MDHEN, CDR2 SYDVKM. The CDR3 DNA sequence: TGTGCCAGCAGTTTACAAGGGCAGGCCACTGAAGCTTTCTTT. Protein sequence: CASSLQGQATEAFF.

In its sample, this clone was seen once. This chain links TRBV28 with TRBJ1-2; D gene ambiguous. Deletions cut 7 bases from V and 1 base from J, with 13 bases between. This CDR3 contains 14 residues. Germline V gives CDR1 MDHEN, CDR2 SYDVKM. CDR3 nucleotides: TGTGCCAGCATCCCATTCCAGAGTAACTATGGCTACACCTTC. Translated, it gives CASIPFQSNYGYTF.

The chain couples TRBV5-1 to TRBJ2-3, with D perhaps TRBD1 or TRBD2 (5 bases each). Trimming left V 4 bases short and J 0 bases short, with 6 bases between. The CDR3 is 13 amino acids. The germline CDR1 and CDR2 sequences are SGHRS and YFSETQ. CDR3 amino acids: CASSRDSTDTQYF. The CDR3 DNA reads TGCGCCAGCAGCAGGGACAGCACAGATACGCAGTATTTT.

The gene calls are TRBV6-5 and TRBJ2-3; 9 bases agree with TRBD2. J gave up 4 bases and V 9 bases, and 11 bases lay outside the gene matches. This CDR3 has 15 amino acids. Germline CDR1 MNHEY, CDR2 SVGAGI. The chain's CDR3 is CASTPGLALSDTQYF. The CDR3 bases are TGTGCCAGTACTCCGGGACTAGCTCTCTCAGATACGCAGTATTTT.

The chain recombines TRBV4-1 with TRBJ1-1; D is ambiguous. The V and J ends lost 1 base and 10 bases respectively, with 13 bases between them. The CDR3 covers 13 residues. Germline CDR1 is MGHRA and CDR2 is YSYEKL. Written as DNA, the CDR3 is TGCGCCAGCAGCCAAGTTGGCGGTGATGGAGCTTTCTTT. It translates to CASSQVGGDGAFF.

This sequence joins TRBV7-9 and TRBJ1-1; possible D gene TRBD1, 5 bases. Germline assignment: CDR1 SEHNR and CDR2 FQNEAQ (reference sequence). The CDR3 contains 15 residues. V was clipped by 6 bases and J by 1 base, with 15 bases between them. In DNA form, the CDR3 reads TGTGCCAGCAGGGGGGTGAGGGATTCGAACACTGAAGCTTTCTTT. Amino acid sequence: CASRGVRDSNTEAFF.

CDR3 in amino acids: CASSILADPTDTQYF. The CDR3, as DNA: TGCGCCAGCAGCATACTAGCGGACCCCACAGATACGCAGTATTTT. J is TRBJ2-3 and V is TRBV5-1, with TRBD2 matching 8 bases. CDR1 SGHRS and CDR2 YFSETQ come from the germline V gene. Losses at the gene ends were 4 bases for V and 2 bases for J; bases not matched to a gene: 6. The CDR3 is 15 amino acids.

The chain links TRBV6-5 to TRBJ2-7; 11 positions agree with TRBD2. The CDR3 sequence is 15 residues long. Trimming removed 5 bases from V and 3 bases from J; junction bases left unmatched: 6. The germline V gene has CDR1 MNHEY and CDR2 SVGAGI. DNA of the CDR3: TGTGCCAGCAGTAGGGGGACTAGCGGCCACTACGAGCAGTACTTC. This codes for CASSRGTSGHYEQYF.

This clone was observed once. The CDR3: CASRGTSGFNEQFF. In DNA, the CDR3 is TGTGCCAGCAGGGGGACTAGCGGATTTAATGAGCAGTTCTTC. The chain combines TRBV2 with TRBJ2-1; TRBD2 matches at 11 bases. Germline V CDR1 and CDR2: SNHLY, FYNNEI. The CDR3 sequence is 14 residues long. J gave up 7 bases and V 6 bases, and 5 bases lay outside the gene matches.

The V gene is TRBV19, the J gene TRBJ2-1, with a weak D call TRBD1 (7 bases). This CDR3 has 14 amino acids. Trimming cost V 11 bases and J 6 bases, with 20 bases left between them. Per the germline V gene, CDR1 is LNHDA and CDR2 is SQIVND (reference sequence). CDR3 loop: CAARRAGGGNEQFF. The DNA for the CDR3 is TGTGCCGCCCGGAGGGCAGGGGGTGGCAATGAGCAGTTCTTC.

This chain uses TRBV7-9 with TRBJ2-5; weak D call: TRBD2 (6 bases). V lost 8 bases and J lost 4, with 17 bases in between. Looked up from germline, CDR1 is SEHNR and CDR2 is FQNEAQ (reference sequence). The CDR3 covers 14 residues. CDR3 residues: CASGPGGRGETQYF. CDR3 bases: TGTGCCAGCGGTCCTGGGGGGAGAGGAGAGACCCAGTACTTC.